This is a list of T cell receptor beta chains from one sample in a study of control samples from healthy donors and cancer patients. Generated by immunoSEQ multiplex PCR, the TCRdb table keeps only in-frame clones and is missing some. The sample includes 150,000 or so clones, over 85% seen only once; the top ten take more than 5%. Specimen: blood. The receptors here all came from a man aged 18 to 30 in good health. Each CDR3 is given with its conserved first and last residue. The D gene is left open where the match is weak. A clone size is listed for some rows: how often the clone was seen (once, few, many), or a class if it is expanded.

cdr3_aa cdr3_nt v_call clone_size d_call j_call
CAWDSGPEAFF TGTGCCTGGGACAGCGGACCTGAAGCTTTCTTT TRBV30 once . TRBJ1-1
CASAEGQGRTYEQYF TGCGCCAGCGCGGAAGGACAGGGGCGAACCTACGAGCAGTACTTC TRBV5-1 . TRBD1 TRBJ2-7
CASVSSYNEQFF TGTGCCAGCGTGAGCTCCTACAATGAGCAGTTCTTC TRBV19 . . TRBJ2-1
CASSWDENQPQHF TGTGCCAGCAGTTGGGACGAAAATCAGCCCCAGCATTTT TRBV27 . . TRBJ1-5
CAWSVRDRVNQPQHF TGTGCCTGGAGTGTACGGGACAGGGTCAATCAGCCCCAGCATTTT TRBV30 . TRBD1 TRBJ1-5
CASQAPEYTGELFF TGTGCCAGCCAAGCTCCCGAGTACACCGGGGAGCTGTTTTTT TRBV7-2 . . TRBJ2-2
CASSEGQGSQPQHF TGTGCCAGCAGTGAAGGGCAGGGAAGTCAGCCCCAGCATTTT TRBV2 . . TRBJ1-5
CAITVELMGLALFDEQFF TGTGCCATCACAGTGGAACTCATGGGACTAGCATTATTCGATGAGCAGTTCTTC TRBV10-3 . TRBD2 TRBJ2-1
CASRRVSYEQYF TGTGCCAGCAGGAGGGTGTCCTACGAGCAGTACTTC TRBV28 . . TRBJ2-7
CASSAQGLRNTIYF TGTGCCAGCAGCGCGCAGGGGTTACGAAACACCATATATTTT TRBV7-9 . . TRBJ1-3
CASSFRGLAGREQYF TGTGCCAGCAGTTTTAGGGGACTAGCAGGGCGCGAGCAGTACTTC TRBV27 . TRBD2 TRBJ2-7
CASSRQGQPQHF TGTGCCAGCAGCCGCCAGGGGCAGCCCCAGCATTTT TRBV12-3/TRBV12-4 . . TRBJ1-5
CASSLFSRGGTDTQYF TGTGCCAGCAGCTTGTTTTCTCGCGGTGGCACAGATACGCAGTATTTT TRBV5-6 . . TRBJ2-3
CATSKARGLANEKLFF TGTGCCACCAGTAAGGCCCGGGGGCTGGCTAATGAAAAACTGTTTTTT TRBV15 . . TRBJ1-4
CASVLAGNLNEQFF TGTGCCAGTGTACTAGCGGGGAACCTTAATGAGCAGTTCTTC TRBV7-2 . TRBD2 TRBJ2-1
CASSDGGRAVSRNEQFF TGTGCCAGCAGTGATGGCGGGAGGGCCGTAAGCCGCAATGAGCAGTTCTTC TRBV2 . TRBD2 TRBJ2-1
CASSFLFEAFF TGTGCCAGCAGCTTTCTGTTTGAAGCTTTCTTT TRBV11-2 few . TRBJ1-1
CASSSLRGYTF TGTGCCAGCAGTTCGCTTCGTGGCTACACCTTC TRBV28 . . TRBJ1-2
CASSYSSGAQGGAFF TGTGCCAGCAGTTACTCATCGGGGGCACAGGGAGGAGCTTTCTTT TRBV6-5 once . TRBJ1-1
CASSYSQGAIGYTF TGTGCCAGCAGTTACTCACAGGGGGCAATTGGCTACACCTTC TRBV6-5 . TRBD1 TRBJ1-2
CASSDRGITEAFF TGTGCCAGCAGTGACCGGGGTATCACTGAAGCTTTCTTT TRBV25-1 . . TRBJ1-1
CSAHSTGGYTF TGCAGTGCTCACTCGACAGGGGGCTACACCTTC TRBV20-1 many TRBD1 TRBJ1-2
CASSLEGGPYEQYF TGTGCCAGCAGCTTGGAAGGGGGCCCGTACGAGCAGTACTTC TRBV5-8 few TRBD1 TRBJ2-7
CASSLRGGPTSSGANVLTF TGTGCCAGCAGCCTAAGGGGGGGCCCCACGAGCTCTGGGGCCAACGTCCTGACTTTC TRBV7-2 . . TRBJ2-6
CASSPSGNAYNEQFF TGTGCCAGCAGCCCTAGCGGGAATGCCTACAATGAGCAGTTCTTC TRBV9 . TRBD2 TRBJ2-1
CASSYSGGTEAFF TGTGCCAGCAGTTACTCAGGGGGAACTGAAGCTTTCTTT TRBV6-5 . . TRBJ1-1
CASSSRQGALGGYTF TGTGCCAGCAGTAGTCGACAGGGGGCTTTAGGTGGCTACACCTTC TRBV27 once TRBD1 TRBJ1-2
CSAGWTVRHF TGCAGTGCTGGGTGGACAGTCAGGCATTTT TRBV20-1 . . TRBJ1-5
CATSDSGSWTQYF TGTGCCACCAGTGATTCCGGGAGTTGGACCCAGTACTTC TRBV24-1 . . TRBJ2-5
CSVTLGAGVNTEAFF TGCAGCGTCACATTAGGAGCAGGAGTGAACACTGAAGCTTTCTTT TRBV29-1 . . TRBJ1-1
CASSSTSLAGGVFF TGTGCCAGCAGCTCCACTTCCCTAGCGGGGGGGGTGTTCTTC TRBV7-9 . TRBD2 TRBJ2-1
CASSSPVRRAPSSYEQYF TGTGCCAGCAGCTCTCCGGTAAGGAGGGCTCCTTCTTCCTACGAGCAGTACTTC TRBV7-8 . . TRBJ2-7
CATSRGDQPQHF TGTGCCACCAGCAGAGGTGATCAGCCCCAGCATTTT TRBV15 . . TRBJ1-5
CASSQDQEKEKLFF TGCGCCAGCAGCCAAGACCAAGAAAAGGAAAAACTGTTTTTT TRBV4-3 . . TRBJ1-4
CASSQDKTGGMNEQFF TGCGCCAGCAGCCAAGATAAGACGGGGGGAATGAATGAGCAGTTCTTC TRBV4-3 . TRBD2 TRBJ2-1
CASRPPGQYTEAFF TGTGCCAGCAGGCCTCCGGGACAGTACACTGAAGCTTTCTTT TRBV27 . TRBD1 TRBJ1-1
CASSLASGVSGANVLTF TGCGCCAGCAGCTTGGCTAGCGGGGTCTCTGGGGCCAACGTCCTGACTTTC TRBV5-1 . TRBD2 TRBJ2-6
CASSSHREGGYEQYF TGTGCCAGCAGTTCCCACCGGGAGGGCGGCTACGAGCAGTACTTC TRBV6-6 . TRBD2 TRBJ2-7
CASSEYEQYF TGTGCCAGCAGTGAGTACGAGCAGTACTTC TRBV2 once . TRBJ2-7
CASNSLSNQPQHF TGTGCCAGCAATTCCCTTAGCAATCAGCCCCAGCATTTT TRBV19 . . TRBJ1-5
CASSLAQGDPYEQYF TGTGCCAGCAGCTTAGCCCAGGGAGACCCGTACGAGCAGTACTTC TRBV13 . . TRBJ2-7
CASSPSPSGGRWTGELFF TGTGCCAGCAGCCCGAGCCCGTCGGGGGGGCGATGGACCGGGGAGCTGTTTTTT TRBV9 . TRBD2 TRBJ2-2
CASSQQTGGNEKLFF TGCGCCAGCAGCCAGCAGACAGGGGGAAATGAAAAACTGTTTTTT TRBV4-3 . TRBD1 TRBJ1-4
CAWSVGDNEKLFF TGTGCCTGGAGTGTTGGAGATAATGAAAAACTGTTTTTT TRBV30 once . TRBJ1-4
CASSLGLAEQYF TGTGCCAGCAGTTTAGGGCTAGCGGAGCAGTACTTC TRBV12-3/TRBV12-4 . . TRBJ2-7
CASSEGGTGFENTIYF TGTGCCAGCAGTGAAGGCGGGACAGGGTTCGAAAACACCATATATTTT TRBV2 once TRBD1 TRBJ1-3
CASTIDQDRSTIQETQYF TGTGCCAGCACCATAGATCAAGACAGATCTACTATCCAAGAGACCCAGTACTTC TRBV7-6 . . TRBJ2-5
CASSPRDAGYDNEQFF TGTGCCAGCAGCCCCCGTGATGCGGGATACGACAATGAGCAGTTCTTC TRBV9 . . TRBJ2-1
CASTQGPLAVYEQYF TGTGCCAGCACACAAGGACCTCTGGCTGTCTACGAGCAGTACTTC TRBV14 . . TRBJ2-7
CASSLVDRPGYGYTF TGTGCCAGCAGCTTAGTTGACAGACCGGGATATGGCTACACCTTC TRBV11-2 . . TRBJ1-2
CASSPPFPVSGSAYEQYF TGTGCCAGCTCACCACCTTTCCCGGTGTCGGGGTCAGCCTACGAGCAGTACTTC TRBV18 . . TRBJ2-7
CASSLGTSDPHWNEQFF TGTGCCAGCAGCTTGGGGACTAGCGACCCCCATTGGAATGAGCAGTTCTTC TRBV5-4 . TRBD2 TRBJ2-1
CASSLSWSTEAFF TGTGCCAGCAGTTTATCATGGAGCACTGAAGCTTTCTTT TRBV27 . . TRBJ1-1
CASSPGQGFTGELFF TGTGCCAGCAGTCCGGGACAGGGGTTTACCGGGGAGCTGTTTTTT TRBV2 once TRBD1 TRBJ2-2
CASSEGSGQGRFQPQHF TGTGCCAGCAGTGAAGGCTCGGGACAGGGTCGTTTTCAGCCCCAGCATTTT TRBV6-1 . TRBD1 TRBJ1-5
CASSLRGLAVAYEQYF TGTGCCAGCAGCTTAAGGGGCCTAGCGGTCGCCTACGAGCAGTACTTC TRBV7-9 . TRBD2 TRBJ2-7
CASSYSTSLGYNEQFF TGTGCCAGCAGTTACTCGACTAGCCTCGGGTACAATGAGCAGTTCTTC TRBV6-6 . TRBD2 TRBJ2-1